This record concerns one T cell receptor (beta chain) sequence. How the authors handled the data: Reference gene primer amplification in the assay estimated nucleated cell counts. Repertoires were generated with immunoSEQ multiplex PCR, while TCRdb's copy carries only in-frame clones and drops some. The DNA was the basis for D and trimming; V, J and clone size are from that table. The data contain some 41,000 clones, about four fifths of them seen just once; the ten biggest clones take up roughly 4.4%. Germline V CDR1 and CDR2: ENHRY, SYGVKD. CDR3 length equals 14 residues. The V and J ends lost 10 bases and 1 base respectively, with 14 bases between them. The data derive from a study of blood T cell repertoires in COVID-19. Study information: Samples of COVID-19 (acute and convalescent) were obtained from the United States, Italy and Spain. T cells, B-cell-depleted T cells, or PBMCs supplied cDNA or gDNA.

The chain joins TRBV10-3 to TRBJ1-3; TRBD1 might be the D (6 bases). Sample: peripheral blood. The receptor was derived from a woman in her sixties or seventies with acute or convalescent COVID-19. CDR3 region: CATGRGVSGNTIYF. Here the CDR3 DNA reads TGTGCCACCGGGAGGGGGGTGTCTGGAAACACCATATATTTT.